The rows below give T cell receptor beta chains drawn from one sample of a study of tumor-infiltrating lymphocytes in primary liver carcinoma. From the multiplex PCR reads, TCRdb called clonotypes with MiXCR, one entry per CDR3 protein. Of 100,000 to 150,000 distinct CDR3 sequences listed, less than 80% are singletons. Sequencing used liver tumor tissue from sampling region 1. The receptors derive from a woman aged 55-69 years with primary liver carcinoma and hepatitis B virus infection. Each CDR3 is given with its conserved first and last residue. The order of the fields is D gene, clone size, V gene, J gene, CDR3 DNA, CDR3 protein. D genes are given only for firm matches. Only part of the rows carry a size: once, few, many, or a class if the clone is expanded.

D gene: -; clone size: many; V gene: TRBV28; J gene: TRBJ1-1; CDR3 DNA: TGTGCCAGCATGTGGGGGGGCGCGTATAGTACTGAAGCTTTCTTT; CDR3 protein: CASMWGGAYSTEAFF
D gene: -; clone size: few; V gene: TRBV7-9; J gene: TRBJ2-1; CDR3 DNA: TGTGCCGATGGTGGCAGATACAATGAGCAGTTCTTC; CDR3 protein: CADGGRYNEQFF
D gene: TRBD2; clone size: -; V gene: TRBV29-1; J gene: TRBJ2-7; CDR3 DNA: TGCAGCGTTGGGGGGACTAGCAGCGACGAGCGGTACTTC; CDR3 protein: CSVGGTSSDERYF
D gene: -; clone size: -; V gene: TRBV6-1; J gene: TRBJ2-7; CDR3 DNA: TGTGCTAGCAGTGACCCAGGTGGTGGCTCCTACGAGCAGTACTTC; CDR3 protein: CASSDPGGGSYEQYF
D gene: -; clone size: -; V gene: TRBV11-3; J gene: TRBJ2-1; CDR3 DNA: TGTGCCAGTAGCTGGACTATCCGAAATGAGCAGTTCTTC; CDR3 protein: CASSWTIRNEQFF
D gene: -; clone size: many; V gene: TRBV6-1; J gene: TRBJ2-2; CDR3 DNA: TGTGCCAGCGAACTAGTTAGTCCCGGGGAGCTGTTTTTT; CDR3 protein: CASELVSPGELFF
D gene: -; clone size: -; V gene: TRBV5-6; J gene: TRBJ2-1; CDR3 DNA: TGTGCCAGCAGCTATCTGGGCAGCCACTCGTACAATGAGCAGTTCTTC; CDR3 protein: CASSYLGSHSYNEQFF
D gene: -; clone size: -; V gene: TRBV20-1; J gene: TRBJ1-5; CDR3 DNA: TGCAATGCTAGAGAGGGAGGGCGGAGCAATCAGCCCCAGCATTTT; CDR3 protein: CNAREGGRSNQPQHF
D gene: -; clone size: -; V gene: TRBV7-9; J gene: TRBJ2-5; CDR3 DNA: TGTACCAGCAAAAAGGGTCCAGCAGGGGTAGAGACCCAGTATTTC; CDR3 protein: CTSKKGPAGVETQYF
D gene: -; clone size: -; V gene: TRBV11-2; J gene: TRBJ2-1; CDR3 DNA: TGTGCCAGCAGCTTAGCCCCCCTAACGGCAGGGCAAAACCATGAGCAGTTCTTC; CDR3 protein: CASSLAPLTAGQNHEQFF
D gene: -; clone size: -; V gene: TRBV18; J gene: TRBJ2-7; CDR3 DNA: TGTGCCAGCTCACCAGGGCACGAGCAGTACTTC; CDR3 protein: CASSPGHEQYF
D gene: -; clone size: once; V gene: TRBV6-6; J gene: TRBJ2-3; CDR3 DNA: TGTGCCAGCAGGTTAACTAGTGGGGCGTCCACAGGTACGCAGTATTTT; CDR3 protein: CASRLTSGASTGTQYF
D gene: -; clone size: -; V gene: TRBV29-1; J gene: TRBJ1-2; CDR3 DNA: TGCAGCGTCTGCGGGGTTATCTATGGCTACACCTTC; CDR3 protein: CSVCGVIYGYTF
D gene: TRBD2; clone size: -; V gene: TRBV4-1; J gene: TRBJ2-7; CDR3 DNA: TGCGCCAGCAACCAAGTAGCTAGCGGGAGCCACGAGCAGTACTTC; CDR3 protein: CASNQVASGSHEQYF
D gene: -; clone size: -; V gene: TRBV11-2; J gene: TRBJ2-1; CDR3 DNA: TGTGCCAGCAGCTTCGAAAGGGGGTTCTACGAGCAGTTCTTC; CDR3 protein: CASSFERGFYEQFF
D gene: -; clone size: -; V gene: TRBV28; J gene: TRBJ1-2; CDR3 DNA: TGTGCCAGCAGTCGCTCCGGACTGGGCTACACCTTC; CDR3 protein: CASSRSGLGYTF
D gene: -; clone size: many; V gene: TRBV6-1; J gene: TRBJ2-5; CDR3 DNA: TGTGCCAGCAACCGGCAGTACCAAGAGACCCAGTACTTC; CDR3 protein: CASNRQYQETQYF
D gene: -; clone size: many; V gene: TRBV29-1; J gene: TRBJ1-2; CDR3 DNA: TGCAGCGTTGGACCCTCACAGGAAGTGACTAACTATGGCTACACCTTC; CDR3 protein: CSVGPSQEVTNYGYTF
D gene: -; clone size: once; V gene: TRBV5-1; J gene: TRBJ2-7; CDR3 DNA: TGCGCCAGCTGCCCCGCCGTAGCGTACTCCTACGAGCAGTACTTC; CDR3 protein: CASCPAVAYSYEQYF
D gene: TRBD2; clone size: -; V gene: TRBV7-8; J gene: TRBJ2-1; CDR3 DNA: TGTGCCAGCAGCTTCCCGAGGAATAGCGGGAGGTCAGTCAATGAGCAGTTCTTC; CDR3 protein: CASSFPRNSGRSVNEQFF
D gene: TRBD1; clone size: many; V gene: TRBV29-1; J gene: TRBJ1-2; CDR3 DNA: TGCAGCGTTGAAGATCCAGACAGGGGGGGCTATGGCTACACCTTC; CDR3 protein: CSVEDPDRGGYGYTF
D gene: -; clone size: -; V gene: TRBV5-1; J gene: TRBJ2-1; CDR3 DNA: TGCGCCAGCAGCTTGAATAGCCACGACAATGAGAAGTTCTTC; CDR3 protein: CASSLNSHDNEKFF
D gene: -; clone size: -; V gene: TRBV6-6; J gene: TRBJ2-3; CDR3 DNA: TGTGCCAGCAGAGTGGCGGGAAACGCAGATACGCAGTATTTT; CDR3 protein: CASRVAGNADTQYF
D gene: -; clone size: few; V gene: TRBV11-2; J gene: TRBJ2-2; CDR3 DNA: TGTGCCAGCAACTTATGGCCTAGCGTAGCCGGGGAACTGTTTTTT; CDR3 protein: CASNLWPSVAGELFF
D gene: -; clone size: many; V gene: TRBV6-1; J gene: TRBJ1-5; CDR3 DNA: TGTGCCAGCAGGATGCAGGGGCGAGGCAATCAGCCCCAGCATTTT; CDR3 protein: CASRMQGRGNQPQHF
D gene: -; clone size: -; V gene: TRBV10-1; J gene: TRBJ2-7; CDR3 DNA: TGCGGCAGCAGTGAGAACAGCGGAGAGAAGTACTTC; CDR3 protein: CGSSENSGEKYF
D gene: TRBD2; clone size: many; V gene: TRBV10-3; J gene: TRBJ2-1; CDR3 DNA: TGTGCCATCAGGGGACTAGCGGGAGGCCGGAGCTCCTACAATGAGCAGTTCTTC; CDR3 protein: CAIRGLAGGRSSYNEQFF
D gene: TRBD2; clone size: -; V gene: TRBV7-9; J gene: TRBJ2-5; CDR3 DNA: TGTGCCAGAAGGACTAGCGGGTACCAAGAGACCCAGTACTTC; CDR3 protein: CARRTSGYQETQYF
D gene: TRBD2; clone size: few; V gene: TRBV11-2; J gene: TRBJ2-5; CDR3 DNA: TGTGCCAGCAGCCGGGTCGCGACTAGCGGGTCCGGGGCCCAGTACTTC; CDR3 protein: CASSRVATSGSGAQYF
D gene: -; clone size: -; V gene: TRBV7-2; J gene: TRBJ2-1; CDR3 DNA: TGTGCCAGCAGCCCCAGGAGTTACAAAAGCTCCTACAATGAGCAGTTCTTC; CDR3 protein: CASSPRSYKSSYNEQFF
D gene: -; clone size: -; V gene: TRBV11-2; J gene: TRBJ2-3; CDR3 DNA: TGTGCCAGCAGCCCAGAACTTGCTTCTAGCACATATACGCTGTATTTT; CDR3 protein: CASSPELASSTYTLYF
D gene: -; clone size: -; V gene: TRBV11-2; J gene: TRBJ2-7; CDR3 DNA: TGTGCCAGCATATCTGGGACATGGATTAACGAGCAGTACTTC; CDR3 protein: CASISGTWINEQYF
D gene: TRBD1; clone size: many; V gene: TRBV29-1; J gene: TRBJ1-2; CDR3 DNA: TGCAGCGTCCGCATCCAGGGGACAGGGCCCTATGGCTACACCTTC; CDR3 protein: CSVRIQGTGPYGYTF
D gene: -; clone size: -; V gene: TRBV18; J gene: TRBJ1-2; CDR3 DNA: TGTGCCAGCTCACCAGCGGGGAATTATGGCTACACCTTC; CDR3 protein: CASSPAGNYGYTF
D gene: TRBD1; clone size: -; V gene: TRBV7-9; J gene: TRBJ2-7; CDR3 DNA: TGTGCCAGCAGCCGGGGCCCTGGACAGGGCAAATACGAGCAGTACTTC; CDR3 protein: CASSRGPGQGKYEQYF
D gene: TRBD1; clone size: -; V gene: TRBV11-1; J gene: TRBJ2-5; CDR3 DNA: TGTACCAGCAACAGGGGTTTCCGGGGCCAAGAGACCCAGTACTTC; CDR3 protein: CTSNRGFRGQETQYF
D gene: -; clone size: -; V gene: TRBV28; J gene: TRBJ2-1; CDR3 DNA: TGTGCCAGCAGTTTACCGATGGGGGATGAGCAGTTCTTC; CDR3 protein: CASSLPMGDEQFF
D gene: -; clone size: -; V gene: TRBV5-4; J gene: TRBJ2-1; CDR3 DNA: TGTGCCGGCACCCGTGGGGGGCCTCTTCCAAACAATGAACAGTTCTTC; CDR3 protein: CAGTRGGPLPNNEQFF
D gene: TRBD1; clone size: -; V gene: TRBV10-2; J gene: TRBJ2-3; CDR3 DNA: TGCGCCAGCATAGTGATAACCGGGACAGGGGAACCTTCGCAGTATTTT; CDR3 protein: CASIVITGTGEPSQYF
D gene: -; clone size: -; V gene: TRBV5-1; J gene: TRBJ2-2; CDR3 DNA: TGCGCCAGCACCCCGACAGGGAACACCGGGGAGCTGTTTTTT; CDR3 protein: CASTPTGNTGELFF
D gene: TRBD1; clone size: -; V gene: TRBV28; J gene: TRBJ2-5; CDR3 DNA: TGTGCCAGCAGCCCCGGACAGGTCCAAGAGACCCAGTACTTC; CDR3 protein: CASSPGQVQETQYF
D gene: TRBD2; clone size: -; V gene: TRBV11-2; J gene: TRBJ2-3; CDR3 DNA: TGTGCCAGGAGGACTAGTGCTTCAAGCACAGATACGCAGTATTTT; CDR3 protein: CARRTSASSTDTQYF
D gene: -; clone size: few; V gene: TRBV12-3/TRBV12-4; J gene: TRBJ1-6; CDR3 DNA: TGTGCCAGCAGTTTTGGTATGGATTCACCCCTCCACTTT; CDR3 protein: CASSFGMDSPLHF
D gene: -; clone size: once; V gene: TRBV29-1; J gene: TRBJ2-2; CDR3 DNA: TGCGGCGCCCAACGAAGGGGGAAGGCCGGGGAGCTGTTTTTT; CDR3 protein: CGAQRRGKAGELFF
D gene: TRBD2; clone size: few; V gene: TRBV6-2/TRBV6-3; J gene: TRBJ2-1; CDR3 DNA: TGTGCCAGCAGCTACGCGACTAGCGGAGACTACAATGAGCAGTTCTTC; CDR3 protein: CASSYATSGDYNEQFF
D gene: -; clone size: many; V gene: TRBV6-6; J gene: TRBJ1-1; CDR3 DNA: TGTGCCAGCAGCCCCGGGACGGCGAACACTGAAGCTTTCTTT; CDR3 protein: CASSPGTANTEAFF
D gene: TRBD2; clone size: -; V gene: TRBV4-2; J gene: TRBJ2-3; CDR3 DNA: TGTGCCAGCTGCCATGTGGAGGGAGGGCGCACAGATACGCAGTATTTT; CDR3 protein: CASCHVEGGRTDTQYF
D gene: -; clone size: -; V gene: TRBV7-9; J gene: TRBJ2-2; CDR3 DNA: TGTGCCAGCAGCCGGATGGGCGGAGCCGGGGAGCTGTTTTTT; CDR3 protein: CASSRMGGAGELFF
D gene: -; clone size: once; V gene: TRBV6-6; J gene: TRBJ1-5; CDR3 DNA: TGTGCCAGCAGTTACGGTGGGGAGTACGGCAATCAGCCCCAACATTTT; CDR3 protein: CASSYGGEYGNQPQHF
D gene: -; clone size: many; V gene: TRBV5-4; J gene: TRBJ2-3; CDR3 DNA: TGTGCCAGCAGCTGGAGGAGCGGTAACACAGATACGCAGTATTTT; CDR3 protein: CASSWRSGNTDTQYF
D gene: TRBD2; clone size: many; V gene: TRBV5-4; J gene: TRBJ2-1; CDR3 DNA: TGTGCCAGCAGCTCGGCGGGCGGGAGGTCCTACAATGAGCAGTTCTTC; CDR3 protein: CASSSAGGRSYNEQFF
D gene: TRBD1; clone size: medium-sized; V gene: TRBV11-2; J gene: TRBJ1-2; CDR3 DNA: TGTGCCAGCAGCTTAGATCAAGGGACAGAGTACACCTTC; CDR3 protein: CASSLDQGTEYTF
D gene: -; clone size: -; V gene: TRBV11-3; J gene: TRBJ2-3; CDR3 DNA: TGTGCCAGCAGCGGAGGGTACACAGATACGCAGTATTTT; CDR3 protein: CASSGGYTDTQYF
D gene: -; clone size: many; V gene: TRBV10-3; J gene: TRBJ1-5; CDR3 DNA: TGTGCCATCAGTGAAGCAGGTGTCGGCAATCAGCCCCAGCATTTT; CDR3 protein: CAISEAGVGNQPQHF
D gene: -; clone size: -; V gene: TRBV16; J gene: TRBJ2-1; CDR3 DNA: TGTGCCAGTGGCCTCCCGACTAGATTAGTGGTGGGCAATGAGCAGTTCTTC; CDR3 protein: CASGLPTRLVVGNEQFF
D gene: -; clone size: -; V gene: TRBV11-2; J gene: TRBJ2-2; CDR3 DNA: TGTGCCAGCAGCTTAGAGCCAGGGGCGCACGGGGAGCTGCTTTTC; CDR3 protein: CASSLEPGAHGELLF
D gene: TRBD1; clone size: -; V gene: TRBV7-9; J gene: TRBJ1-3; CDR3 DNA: TGTGCCAGCAGCTTCTCGACAGGGGCTTGGTTAAAAGGTAACACCATATATTTT; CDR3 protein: CASSFSTGAWLKGNTIYF
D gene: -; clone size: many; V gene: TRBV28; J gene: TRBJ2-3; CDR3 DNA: TGTGCCAGCGGAAGGTGGACTGGCACAGATACGCAGTATTTT; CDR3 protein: CASGRWTGTDTQYF
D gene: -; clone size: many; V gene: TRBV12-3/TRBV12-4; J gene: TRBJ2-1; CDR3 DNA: TGTGCCAGCAGTTTAGATAGCCTAGCCGTAGCCCATGAGCAGTTCTTC; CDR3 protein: CASSLDSLAVAHEQFF